This TCR beta chain was observed in a study of cytomegalovirus exposure and HLA in healthy donors. With respect to this clone: Its cognate antigen is unknown.

Findings and limits, study-wide: Most CMV-associated TCR beta chains appeared HLA-restricted in a later analysis. A later analysis, which compared TCR beta chains of equal frequency, found the HLA-associated ones more clonally expanded.

The PCR had 60 Vbeta and 13 Jbeta primers. The protocol was immunoSEQ multiplex PCR, while the TCRdb copy is restricted to in-frame clones and leaves out a portion. This sample carries 130,000 to 150,000 clones, around 76% of them seen once, and the ten largest clones take about 3.8%. Input material: PBMCs. This receptor was obtained from a man aged 18 to 30 in good health and CMV-seronegative.

The CDR3 coding sequence is TGTGCCAGCAGCAACAGTCCCTCTGGAAACACCATATATTTT. Its protein is CASSNSPSGNTIYF. V is TRBV9 and J is TRBJ1-3, with unresolved D. The V end was cut by 4 bases, the J end by 0 bases, with 8 bases between. The CDR3 length is 14 residues. Germline CDR1 and CDR2: SGDLS and YYNGEE.